This T cell receptor (beta chain) was sequenced during a study of a mutant IDH1 vaccine in newly diagnosed glioma. Comment on this clone: Its antigen is as yet unknown.

Data came from immunoSEQ multiplex PCR; TCRdb stores just in-frame clones and leaves some out. The sample has tens of thousands of clones; 80% to 90% are singletons. Time point given: week 35, safety follow-up. Doses comprised 300 ug of mutant IDH1 20-mer peptide each, plus topical imiquimod. Trimming took 3 bases from V and 12 from J; bases not matched to a gene: 11. The CDR3 runs 14 residues. CDR1 KGHSH and CDR2 LQKENI come from the germline V gene. This sample comprised PBMCs, obtained from a glioma patient whose treatment included an IDH1 peptide vaccine. The rearrangement links TRBV18 to TRBJ2-7; 10 bases agree with TRBD2. The receptor was isolated from a man in his forties or fifties with glioma. The CDR3 protein is CASSPALQREGMYF. The CDR3 DNA sequence: TGTGCCAGCTCACCGGCCCTACAGCGGGAGGGTATGTACTTC. The full variable domain, rest sourced from reference TRBV18 and TRBJ2-7, is NAGVMQNPRHLVRRRGQEARLRCSPMKGHSHVYWYRQLPEEGLKFMVYLQKENIIDESGMPKERFSAEFPKEGPSILRIQQVVRGDSAAYFCASSPALQREGMYFGPGTRLTVT.